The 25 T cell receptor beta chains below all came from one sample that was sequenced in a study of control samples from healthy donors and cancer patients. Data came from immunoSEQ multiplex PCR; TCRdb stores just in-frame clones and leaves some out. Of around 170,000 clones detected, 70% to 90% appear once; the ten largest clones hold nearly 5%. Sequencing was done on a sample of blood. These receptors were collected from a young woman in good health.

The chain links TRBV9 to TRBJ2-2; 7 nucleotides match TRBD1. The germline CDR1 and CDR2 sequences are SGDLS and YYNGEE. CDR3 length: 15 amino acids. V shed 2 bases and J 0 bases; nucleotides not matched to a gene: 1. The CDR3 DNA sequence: TGTGCCAGCAGCGTTACAGGGGCGAACACCGGGGAGCTGTTTTTT. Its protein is CASSVTGANTGELFF.

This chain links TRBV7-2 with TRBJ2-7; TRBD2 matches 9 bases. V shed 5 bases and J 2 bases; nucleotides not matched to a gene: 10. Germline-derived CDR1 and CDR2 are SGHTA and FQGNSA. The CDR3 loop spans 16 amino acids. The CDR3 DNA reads TGTGCCAGCAGCCTCCCAAGGGTAGCGGGAGCCTACGAGCAGTACTTC. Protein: CASSLPRVAGAYEQYF.

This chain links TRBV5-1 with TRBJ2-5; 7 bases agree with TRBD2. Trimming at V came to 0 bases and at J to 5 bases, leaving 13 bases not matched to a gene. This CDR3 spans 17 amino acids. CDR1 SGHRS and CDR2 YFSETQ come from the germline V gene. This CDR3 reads CASSLDLGLGTRETQYF. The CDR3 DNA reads TGCGCCAGCAGCTTGGACCTCGGACTAGGGACGCGGGAGACCCAGTACTTC.

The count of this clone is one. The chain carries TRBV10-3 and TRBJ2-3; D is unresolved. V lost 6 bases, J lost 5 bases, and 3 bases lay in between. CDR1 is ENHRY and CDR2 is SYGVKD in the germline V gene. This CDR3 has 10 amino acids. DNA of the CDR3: TGTGCCATCAGGGGAGATACGCAGTATTTT. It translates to CAIRGDTQYF.

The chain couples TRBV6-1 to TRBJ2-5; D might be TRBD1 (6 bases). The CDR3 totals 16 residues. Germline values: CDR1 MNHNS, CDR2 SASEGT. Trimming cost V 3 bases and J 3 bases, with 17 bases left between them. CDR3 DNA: TGTGCCAGCAGTGAGCTCAGGGGTCACCCCAAAGAGACCCAGTACTTC. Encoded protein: CASSELRGHPKETQYF.

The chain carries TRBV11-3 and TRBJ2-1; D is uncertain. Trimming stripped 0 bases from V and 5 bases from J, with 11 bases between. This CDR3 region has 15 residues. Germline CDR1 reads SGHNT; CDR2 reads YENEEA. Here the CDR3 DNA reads TGTGCCAGCAGCTTAGATCGGCAGGAAAACAATGAGCAGTTCTTC. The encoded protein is CASSLDRQENNEQFF.

CDR3 amino acids: CASSLQGAETEAFF. The DNA for the CDR3 is TGTGCCAGCAGCTTGCAGGGGGCGGAAACTGAAGCTTTCTTT. The gene calls are TRBV5-5 and TRBJ1-1; 8 bases map to TRBD1. V lost 1 base, J lost 5 bases, and 4 bases stayed unmatched. CDR1 is SGHKS, CDR2 YYEKEE, per germline (reference sequence). CDR3 length: 14 amino acids.

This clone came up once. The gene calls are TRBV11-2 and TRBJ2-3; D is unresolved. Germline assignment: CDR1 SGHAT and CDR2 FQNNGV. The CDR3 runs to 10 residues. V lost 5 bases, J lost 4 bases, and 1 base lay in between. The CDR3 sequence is CASSADTQYF. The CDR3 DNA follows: TGTGCCAGCAGCGCAGATACGCAGTATTTT.

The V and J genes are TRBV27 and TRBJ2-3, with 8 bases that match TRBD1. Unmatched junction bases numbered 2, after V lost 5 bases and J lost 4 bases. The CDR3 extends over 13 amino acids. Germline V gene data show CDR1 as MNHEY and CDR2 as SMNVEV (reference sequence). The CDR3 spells CASSPDRADTQYF. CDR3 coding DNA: TGTGCCAGCAGTCCGGACAGGGCAGATACGCAGTATTTT.

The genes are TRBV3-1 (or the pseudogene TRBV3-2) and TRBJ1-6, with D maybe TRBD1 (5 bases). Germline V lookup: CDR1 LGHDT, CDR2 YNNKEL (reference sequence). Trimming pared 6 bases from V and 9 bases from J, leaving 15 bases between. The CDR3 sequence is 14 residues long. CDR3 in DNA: TGTGCCAGCAGTCCAGGGCCCTCGGGTTCACCCCTCCACTTT. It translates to CASSPGPSGSPLHF.

CDR3 bases: TGTGCCAGCAGCCAACTACAGGGGGCCGGGGAGCTGTTTTTT. Translated: CASSQLQGAGELFF. V gene TRBV3-1 (or the pseudogene TRBV3-2) combines with J gene TRBJ2-2; 8 bases map to TRBD1. The CDR3 runs 14 residues. Germline lookup yields CDR1 LGHDT and CDR2 YNNKEL (reference sequence). Trimming cost V 2 bases and J 6 bases; bases outside gene matches: 2.

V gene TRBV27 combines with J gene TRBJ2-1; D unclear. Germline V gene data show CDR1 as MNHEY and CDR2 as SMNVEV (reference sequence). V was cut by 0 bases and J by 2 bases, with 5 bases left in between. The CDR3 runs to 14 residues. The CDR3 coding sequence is TGTGCCAGCAGTTTATCCGGCCCCTACAATGAGCAGTTCTTC. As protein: CASSLSGPYNEQFF.

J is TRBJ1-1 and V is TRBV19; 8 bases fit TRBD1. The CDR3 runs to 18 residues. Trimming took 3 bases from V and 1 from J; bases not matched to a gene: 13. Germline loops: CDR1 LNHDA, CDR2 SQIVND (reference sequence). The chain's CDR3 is CASSMRFGAGTGNTEAFF. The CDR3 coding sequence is TGTGCCAGTAGTATGCGGTTCGGGGCGGGGACAGGGAACACTGAAGCTTTCTTT.

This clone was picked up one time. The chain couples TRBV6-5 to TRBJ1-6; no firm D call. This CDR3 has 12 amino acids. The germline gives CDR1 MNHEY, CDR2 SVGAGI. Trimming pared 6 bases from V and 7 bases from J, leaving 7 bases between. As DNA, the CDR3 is TGTGCCAGCAGGGATTCGAATTCACCCCTCCACTTT. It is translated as CASRDSNSPLHF.

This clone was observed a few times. CDR3 loop: CASSLGGQTSKNIQYF. As DNA, the CDR3 is TGTGCCAGCAGCTTGGGGGGACAGACCTCCAAAAACATTCAGTACTTC. The genes are TRBV5-5 and TRBJ2-4; 7 bases match TRBD1. The germline gives CDR1 SGHKS, CDR2 YYEKEE (reference sequence). The CDR3 length is 16 residues. The trim removed 0 bases at V and 2 bases at J, leaving 5 bases unmatched.

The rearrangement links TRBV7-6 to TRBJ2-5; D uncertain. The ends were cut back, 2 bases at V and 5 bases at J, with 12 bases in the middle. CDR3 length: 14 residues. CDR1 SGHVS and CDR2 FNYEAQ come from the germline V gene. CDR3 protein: CASSLSSATETQYF. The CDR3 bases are TGTGCCAGCAGCTTATCGTCAGCAACGGAGACCCAGTACTTC.

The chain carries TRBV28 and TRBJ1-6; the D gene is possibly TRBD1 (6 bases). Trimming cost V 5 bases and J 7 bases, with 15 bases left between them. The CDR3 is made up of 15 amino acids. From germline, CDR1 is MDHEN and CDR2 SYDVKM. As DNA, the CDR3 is TGTGCCAGCAGTGGCGGACGGGGGCGAAATTCACCCCTCCACTTT. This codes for CASSGGRGRNSPLHF.

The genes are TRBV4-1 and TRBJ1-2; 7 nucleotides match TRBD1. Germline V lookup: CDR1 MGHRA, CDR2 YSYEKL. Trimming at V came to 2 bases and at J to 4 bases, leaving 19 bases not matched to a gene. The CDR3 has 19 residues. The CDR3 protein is CASSQIFGTALGRGYGYTF. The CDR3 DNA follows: TGCGCCAGCAGCCAAATCTTTGGGACAGCTCTGGGTCGTGGCTATGGCTACACCTTC.

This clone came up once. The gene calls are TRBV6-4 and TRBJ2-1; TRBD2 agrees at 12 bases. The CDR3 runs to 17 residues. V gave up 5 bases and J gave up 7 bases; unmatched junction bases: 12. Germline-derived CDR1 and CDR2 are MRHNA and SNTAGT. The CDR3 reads CASSSCLAGGPENEQFF. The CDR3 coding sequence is TGTGCCAGCAGTTCCTGTCTAGCGGGAGGGCCTGAGAATGAGCAGTTCTTC.

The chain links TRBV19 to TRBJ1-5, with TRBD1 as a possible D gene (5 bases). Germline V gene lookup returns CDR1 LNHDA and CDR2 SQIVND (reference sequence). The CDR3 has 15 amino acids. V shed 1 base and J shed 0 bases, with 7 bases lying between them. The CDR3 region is CASSIVGDSNQPQHF. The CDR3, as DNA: TGTGCCAGTAGTATAGTAGGGGATAGCAATCAGCCCCAGCATTTT.

The CDR3 DNA reads TGTGCCAGTAGTATAGGGGGAGGGATGTACACTGAAGCTTTCTTT. It codes for CASSIGGGMYTEAFF. V and J are TRBV19 and TRBJ1-1; D gene unclear. Germline V lookup: CDR1 LNHDA, CDR2 SQIVND (reference sequence). The CDR3 runs 15 residues. V shed 1 base and J shed 3 bases, with 12 bases lying between them.

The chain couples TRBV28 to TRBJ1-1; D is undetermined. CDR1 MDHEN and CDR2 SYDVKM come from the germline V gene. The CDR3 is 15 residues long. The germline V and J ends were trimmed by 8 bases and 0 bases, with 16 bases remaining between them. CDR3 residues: CASPPSGYLNTEAFF. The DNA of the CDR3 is TGTGCCAGCCCCCCCTCGGGGTATCTGAACACTGAAGCTTTCTTT.

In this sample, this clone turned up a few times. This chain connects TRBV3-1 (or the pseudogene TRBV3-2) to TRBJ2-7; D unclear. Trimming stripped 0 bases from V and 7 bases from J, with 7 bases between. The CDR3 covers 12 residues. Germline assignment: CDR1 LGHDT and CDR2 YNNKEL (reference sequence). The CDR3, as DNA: TGTGCCAGCAGCCAAGACAGGCTGGAGCAGTACTTC. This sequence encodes CASSQDRLEQYF.

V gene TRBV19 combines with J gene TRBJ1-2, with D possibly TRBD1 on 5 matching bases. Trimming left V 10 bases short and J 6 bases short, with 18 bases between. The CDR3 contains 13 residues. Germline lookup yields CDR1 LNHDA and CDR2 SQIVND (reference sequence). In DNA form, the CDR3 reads TGTGCCACTGAACGGGGGGGAGTTGATGGCTACACCTTC. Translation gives CATERGGVDGYTF.

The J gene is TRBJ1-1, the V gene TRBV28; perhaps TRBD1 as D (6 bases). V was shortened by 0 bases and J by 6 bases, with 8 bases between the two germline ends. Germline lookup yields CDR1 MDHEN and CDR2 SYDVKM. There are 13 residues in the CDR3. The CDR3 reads CASSLWEGAEAFF. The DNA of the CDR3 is TGTGCCAGCAGTTTATGGGAGGGGGCTGAAGCTTTCTTT.